One sample yielded the 20 T cell receptor beta chains listed below, sequenced in a study of cytomegalovirus exposure and HLA in healthy donors. The study ran its PCR with 60 Vbeta and 13 Jbeta primers. Clones were read by immunoSEQ multiplex PCR, and TCRdb kept only the in-frame ones, dropping some. The table has roughly 100,000 clones, over 12% seen once. The sample consisted of PBMCs. The receptors come from a female donor in good health and CMV-seronegative.

V is TRBV5-4 and J is TRBJ1-1; TRBD1 agrees at 9 bases. The CDR3 has 15 residues. V was clipped by 1 base and J by 4 bases; unmatched bases: 5. CDR1 and CDR2 (germline): SGHNT, YYREEE (reference sequence). The CDR3 reads CASSLPGQGGTEAFF. CDR3 nucleotides: TGTGCCAGCAGCTTGCCGGGACAGGGAGGCACTGAAGCTTTCTTT.

The chain combines TRBV7-6 with TRBJ2-1; 9 nucleotides agree with TRBD1. This CDR3 is built from 16 residues. Germline trimming cut 6 bases from V and 7 bases from J; bases unmatched to any gene: 13. CDR1 and CDR2 (germline): SGHVS, FNYEAQ. The CDR3 DNA reads TGTGCCAGCAGTTTAATCACCGGGACAGGGCCGAATGAGCAGTTCTTC. Amino acids: CASSLITGTGPNEQFF. Together with reference TRBV7-6 and TRBJ2-1, the CDR3 gives the full variable domain: GAGVSQSPRYKVTKRGQDVALRCDPISGHVSLYWYRQALGQGPEFLTYFNYEAQQDKSGLPNDRFSAERPEGSISTLTIQRTEQRDSAMYRCASSLITGTGPNEQFFGPGTRLTVL.

The table lists this clone with a few counts. The CDR3 spells CASSPTSGGSYEQYF. Written as DNA, the CDR3 is TGTGCCAGCTCACCAACTAGCGGGGGGTCATACGAGCAGTACTTC. The chain couples TRBV18 to TRBJ2-7; 12 bases align to TRBD2. CDR1 KGHSH and CDR2 LQKENI come from the germline V gene. Trimming took 2 bases from V and 4 from J; bases not matched to a gene: 3. The CDR3 sequence is 15 residues long.

This CDR3 reads CASSLYRGRGADTGELFF. CDR3 coding DNA: TGTGCCAGCAGCTTGTATCGTGGGCGGGGGGCCGACACCGGGGAGCTGTTTTTT. The gene calls are TRBV5-8 and TRBJ2-2, with 8 bases identical to TRBD2. The germline V gene encodes CDR1 SGHTS and CDR2 YDEGEE. There are 18 residues in the CDR3. V lost 1 base, J lost 3 bases, and 11 bases stayed unmatched.

The sample holds a few counts of this clone. V gene TRBV29-1 combines with J gene TRBJ2-5; D unclear. Trimming shortened V by 7 bases and J by 5 bases, and 23 bases separated the two germline ends. CDR3 size: 15 residues. In germline, CDR1 is SQVTM, CDR2 ANQGSEA. CDR3 residues: CSASGVASHEETQYF. The CDR3 DNA follows: TGCAGCGCGTCCGGCGTAGCCTCTCATGAGGAGACCCAGTACTTC. Supplemented by reference TRBV29-1 and TRBJ2-5, the full variable domain reads SAVISQKPSRDICQRGTSLTIQCQVDSQVTMMFWYRQQPGQSLTLIATANQGSEATYESGFVIDKFPISRPNLTFSTLTVSNMSPEDSSIYLCSASGVASHEETQYFGPGTRLLVL.

Only a few counts were recorded for this clone. Its ends do not fully match the called genes, so a read error is possible. The genes are TRBV5-6 and TRBJ1-2, with 9 positions matching TRBD1. CDR3 length: 14 residues. CDR1 and CDR2 from the germline V gene are SGHDT and YYEEEE. CDR3 in amino acids: CVSSFWDREVGYTF. CDR3 sequence (DNA): TGTGTCAGCAGCTTCTGGGACAGGGAGGTTGGCTACACCTTC.

V usage is TRBV6-5 and J usage is TRBJ1-2; 7 bases match TRBD1. J lost 4 bases, V lost 0 bases, and 5 bases had no gene match. The CDR3 has 15 amino acids. The V gene's germline CDR1 is MNHEY and CDR2 SVGAGI. The CDR3 loop reads CASSYSPAGGYGYTF. The DNA for the CDR3 is TGTGCCAGCAGTTACTCCCCGGCAGGGGGCTATGGCTACACCTTC.

In its sample, this clone was seen a few times. This chain uses TRBV5-6 with TRBJ2-7, with TRBD1 identical over 7 bases. This CDR3 has 13 amino acids. V was clipped by 4 bases and J by 4 bases; unmatched bases: 5. Germline V CDR1 and CDR2: SGHDT, YYEEEE. CDR3 residues: CASSVGTVYEQYF. CDR3 nucleotide sequence: TGTGCCAGCAGCGTCGGGACAGTTTACGAGCAGTACTTC.

This clone was seen a few times. The chain links TRBV7-3 to TRBJ2-1; D is perhaps TRBD2 (6 bases). This CDR3 is built from 15 residues. Trimming took 5 bases from V and 7 from J, leaving 18 bases between them. Germline CDR1 and CDR2: SGHTA and FQGTGA. The CDR3 loop reads CASSPTSVPPNEQFF. In DNA, the CDR3 is TGTGCCAGCAGCCCGACTAGTGTTCCTCCTAATGAGCAGTTCTTC.

In this sample, this clone turned up a few times. The rearrangement links TRBV4-3 to TRBJ2-7; 7 nucleotides match TRBD2. CDR3 size: 15 residues. Unmatched junction bases numbered 7, after V lost 1 base and J lost 4 bases. Germline CDR1 reads LGHNA; CDR2 reads YSLEER. The chain's CDR3 is CASSQVGDYQYEQYF. The CDR3, as DNA: TGCGCCAGCAGCCAAGTGGGGGACTACCAATACGAGCAGTACTTC.

This clone appeared a few times. V and J are TRBV2 and TRBJ1-5; D is unresolved. Germline CDR1 is SNHLY and CDR2 is FYNNEI. Trimming took 7 bases from V and 5 from J, leaving 12 bases between them. This CDR3 is built from 13 residues. CDR3 in amino acids: CASIATRDQPQHF. The CDR3 DNA is TGTGCCAGCATAGCGACACGAGATCAGCCCCAGCATTTT.

This clone was seen a handful of times. This chain joins TRBV5-6 and TRBJ2-1; D is ambiguous. The CDR3 has 13 amino acids. The germline CDR1 and CDR2 sequences are SGHDT and YYEEEE. The V gene lost 3 bases and the J gene lost 4 bases, with 8 bases spanning the gap. The CDR3 here is CASSSPGYNEQFF. CDR3 coding DNA: TGTGCCAGCAGCTCCCCAGGTTACAATGAGCAGTTCTTC.

This clone has just a few counts. The rearrangement links TRBV18 to TRBJ1-2, with 8 bases lining up with TRBD1. Trimming removed 2 bases from V and 3 bases from J; junction bases left unmatched: 11. The CDR3 is 17 residues long. Germline CDR1 and CDR2: KGHSH and LQKENI. CDR3 amino acids: CASSPGPDSGGDYGYTF. CDR3 in DNA: TGTGCCAGCTCACCAGGCCCGGATTCAGGGGGCGACTATGGCTACACCTTC.

This clone was picked up a small number of times. The rearrangement links TRBV9 to TRBJ2-1; D remains unclear. The CDR3 runs to 14 residues. Trimming pared 0 bases from V and 6 bases from J, leaving 10 bases between. Germline values: CDR1 SGDLS, CDR2 YYNGEE. The chain's CDR3 is CASSVVGLGNEQFF. The CDR3 DNA is TGTGCCAGCAGCGTAGTTGGGCTTGGCAATGAGCAGTTCTTC.

The gene calls are TRBV5-1 and TRBJ2-2; D may be TRBD2 (6 bases). The CDR3 is 16 amino acids. Trimming shortened V by 4 bases and J by 0 bases, and 13 bases separated the two germline ends. The V gene's germline CDR1 is SGHRS and CDR2 YFSETQ. CDR3 in amino acids: CASSHGRDSNTGELFF. CDR3 nucleotide sequence: TGCGCCAGCAGCCACGGCCGGGACTCGAACACCGGGGAGCTGTTTTTT.

This sequence joins TRBV5-4 and TRBJ2-4; no clear D. This CDR3 is built from 15 residues. Germline V gene sequence: CDR1 SGHNT, CDR2 YYREEE (reference sequence). The V and J ends lost 1 base and 1 base respectively, with 9 bases between them. CDR3 nucleotide sequence: TGTGCCAGCAGCTTGAGCCGAGGTGCCAAAAACATTCAGTACTTC. Its translation: CASSLSRGAKNIQYF.

This clone showed up just a few times. The chain couples TRBV29-1 to TRBJ1-2; D gene unclear. Germline V CDR1 and CDR2: SQVTM, ANQGSEA. V gave up 2 bases and J gave up 3 bases, with 16 bases separating them. The CDR3 extends over 15 amino acids. The CDR3 here is CSVEHRDLTHYGYTF. The CDR3 DNA sequence: TGCAGCGTTGAACATCGCGATCTTACTCACTATGGCTACACCTTC.

The chain employs TRBV5-4 and TRBJ1-1, with TRBD1 as a possible D gene (5 bases). Germline CDR1 is SGHNT and CDR2 is YYREEE (reference sequence). The CDR3 has 12 amino acids. The ends were cut back, 1 base at V and 10 bases at J, with 11 bases in the middle. CDR3 nucleotide sequence: TGTGCCAGCAGCTTGATCGGCGGGGGAGCTTTCTTT. It encodes CASSLIGGGAFF.

The chain uses TRBV4-3 and TRBJ1-4; D is ambiguous. CDR3 length equals 18 residues. The ends were cut back, 0 bases at V and 0 bases at J, with 14 bases in the middle. The germline V gene encodes CDR1 LGHNA and CDR2 YSLEER. CDR3 bases: TGCGCCAGCAGCCAAGATTTTCCAGAACCAGCAACTAATGAAAAACTGTTTTTT. Translation: CASSQDFPEPATNEKLFF.

This clone was observed a handful of times. CDR3 sequence: CASSIQGAKETQYF. The CDR3 nucleotides read TGTGCCAGTAGTATACAGGGGGCAAAGGAGACCCAGTACTTC. The rearrangement joins TRBV19 to TRBJ2-5; 8 bases align to TRBD1. Germline V lookup: CDR1 LNHDA, CDR2 SQIVND (reference sequence). This CDR3 spans 14 amino acids. Trimming took 2 bases from V and 5 from J; bases not matched to a gene: 4.